A single sample is the source of the 32 T cell receptor beta chains below, sequenced in a study of blood T cells in healthy people across ages. The second PCR ran about 7 to 12 cycles with a sample-barcoded 5' primer and J-beta primers. A single record per CDR3 protein comes from TCRdb applying MiXCR to the 5' RACE reads. The repertoire consists of over a million distinct CDR3 sequences, with approximately 26% occurring once and the leading ten covering approximately 0.75%. These data were also reused for a study on T cells of mothers and their children.

Sequencing was done on a sample of blood. These receptors were collected from a girl aged 2-10 years in good health.

This sequence joins TRBV6-2 or TRBV6-3 and TRBJ2-7; D not certain. Germline loops: CDR1 MNHEY, CDR2 SVGEGT. Trimming cost V 6 bases and J 7 bases, with 10 bases left between them. The CDR3 is 11 residues long. CDR3 sequence reads: CASRTQREQYF. CDR3 coding DNA: TGTGCCAGCAGAACCCAACGGGAGCAGTACTTC.

This clonotype has a handful of counts. The V and J genes are TRBV6-2 or TRBV6-3 and TRBJ2-5; D remains ambiguous. V was shortened by 0 bases and J by 5 bases, with 13 bases between the two germline ends. The CDR3 has 15 residues. The germline V gene has CDR1 MNHEY and CDR2 SVGEGT. The CDR3 region has the DNA TGTGCCAGCAGTTACTCGGAAGGCTACCTTGAGACCCAGTACTTC. The encoded protein is CASSYSEGYLETQYF.

This clonotype was counted a few times. The gene calls are TRBV12-3 or TRBV12-4 and TRBJ2-7; D possibly corresponds to TRBD1 (5 bases). The CDR3 is 15 amino acids. The V and J ends lost 3 bases and 0 bases respectively, with 12 bases between them. The CDR3 is CASSFHSGPSYEQYF. Written as DNA, the CDR3 is TGTGCCAGCAGTTTCCACTCAGGGCCCTCCTACGAGCAGTACTTC.

The chain couples TRBV6-5 to TRBJ1-4, with D perhaps TRBD1 (5 bases). The CDR3 is 15 amino acids. V lost 3 bases and J 10 bases, leaving 18 bases between the germline ends. The germline V gene has CDR1 MNHEY and CDR2 SVGAGI. CDR3 residues: CASSYSGPGRGKLFF. The DNA of the CDR3 is TGTGCCAGCAGTTATTCCGGCCCCGGGAGGGGAAAACTGTTTTTT.

The chain combines TRBV28 with TRBJ2-5, with TRBD1 matching over 8 bases. The CDR3 covers 16 residues. V was pared by 6 bases and J by 0 bases, with 9 bases of the junction left unmatched. Germline V lookup: CDR1 MDHEN, CDR2 SYDVKM. CDR3 nucleotide sequence: TGTGCCAGCAGATTTAGACAGGGGCTGTACCAAGAGACCCAGTACTTC. Its protein product is CASRFRQGLYQETQYF. Using reference TRBV28 and TRBJ2-5 for the parts outside the CDR3, the full variable domain is DVKVTQSSRYLVKRTGEKVFLECVQDMDHENMFWYRQDPGLGLRLIYFSYDVKMKEKGDIPEGYSVSREKKERFSLILESASTNQTSMYLCASRFRQGLYQETQYFGPGTRLLVL.

This rearrangement joins TRBV3-1 to TRBJ2-3; D is uncertain. Germline CDR1 and CDR2: LGHDT and YNNKEL (reference sequence). V lost 1 base, J lost 0 bases, and 8 bases lay in between. This CDR3 spans 15 amino acids. This CDR3 reads CASSQVVSSTDTQYF. Here the CDR3 DNA reads TGTGCCAGCAGCCAAGTAGTCTCTAGCACAGATACGCAGTATTTT.

The chain combines TRBV5-1 with TRBJ2-5, with TRBD2 matching over 7 bases. Germline V gene data show CDR1 as SGHRS and CDR2 as YFSETQ. The CDR3 has 16 residues. V gave up 5 bases and J gave up 4 bases; unmatched junction bases: 14. CDR3 protein: CASRLGAGDGRETQYF. DNA for the CDR3: TGCGCCAGCAGACTTGGTGCGGGAGACGGCCGAGAGACCCAGTACTTC.

This clonotype was seen a handful of times. One end of the junction is discordant with germline, which a read error may explain. This chain links TRBV29-1 with TRBJ1-1; tentative D call: TRBD1 (6 bases). CDR3 length: 13 residues. Germline CDR1 and CDR2: SQVTM and ANQGSEA. The CDR3 spells CSVQGQGPTEAFF. The CDR3 DNA reads as TGCAGCGTTCAGGGGCAGGGGCCCACTGAAGCCTTCTTT.

In this sample, this clonotype turned up many times. V is TRBV15 and J is TRBJ2-5; D not resolved. The CDR3 length is 14 residues. Between the trimmed V and J ends, which lost 5 bases and 3 bases, there was a span of 13 bases. Germline V gene lookup returns CDR1 LNHNV and CDR2 YYDKDF (reference sequence). CDR3: CATSDRAEEETQYF. DNA of the CDR3: TGTGCCACCAGCGATCGGGCAGAGGAAGAGACCCAGTACTTC.

In this sample, this clonotype turned up a few times. CDR3 region: CASSLIGSHETQYF. The CDR3 bases are TGTGCCAGCAGTTTAATCGGGAGCCACGAGACCCAGTACTTC. This chain joins TRBV27 and TRBJ2-5; tentative D call: TRBD2 (6 bases). Germline V lookup: CDR1 MNHEY, CDR2 SMNVEV (reference sequence). Trimming removed 2 bases at V and 5 bases at J, with 12 bases between. The length of the CDR3 is 14 residues.

This clonotype was seen only a few times. The chain couples TRBV7-9 to TRBJ2-5; perhaps D is TRBD1 or TRBD2 (5 bases each). The J call may be wrong; the DNA end is better matched by TRBJ2-1. The CDR3 spans 14 residues. Germline V lookup: CDR1 SEHNR, CDR2 FQNEAQ (reference sequence). In DNA, the CDR3 is TGTGCCAGCAGCCCCGGGACCCTCTGGGACGAGCAGTTCTTC. This translates into CASSPGTLWDEQFF.

This clonotype turned up a few times. The chain uses TRBV7-2 and TRBJ2-5; 11 nucleotides line up with TRBD2. The CDR3 runs 17 residues. J gave up 8 bases and V 5 bases, and 16 bases lay outside the gene matches. CDR1 and CDR2 from the germline V gene are SGHTA and FQGNSA. This CDR3 reads CASSMGDLAGGGETQYF. CDR3 DNA sequence: TGTGCCAGCAGCATGGGAGACCTAGCGGGAGGAGGAGAAACCCAGTACTTC.

This clonotype showed up just a few times. This chain connects TRBV9 to TRBJ1-2; D is uncertain. This CDR3 is 18 amino acids long. Trimming pared 0 bases from V and 0 bases from J, leaving 18 bases between. Germline CDR1 and CDR2: SGDLS and YYNGEE. The CDR3 DNA follows: TGTGCCAGCAGCGTAGATCGGGCCGCCCACAAAACTAACTATGGCTACACCTTC. It yields the protein CASSVDRAAHKTNYGYTF.

This CDR3 is CASSPGLAGGPKYF. The CDR3, as DNA: TGTGCCAGCAGCCCGGGACTAGCGGGAGGGCCGAAGTACTTC. V usage is TRBV2 and J usage is TRBJ2-7; TRBD2 matches 16 bases. The CDR3 length is 14 residues. V lost 6 bases, J lost 11 bases, and 7 bases stayed unmatched. The germline gives CDR1 SNHLY, CDR2 FYNNEI.

The rearrangement joins TRBV7-3 to TRBJ1-3; no reliable D call. Germline V gene data show CDR1 as SGHTA and CDR2 as FQGTGA. CDR3 length: 15 amino acids. The germline V and J ends were trimmed by 1 base and 0 bases, with 7 bases remaining between them. DNA for the CDR3: TGTGCCAGCAGCTTAATGGGGAGCTCTGGAAACACCATATATTTT. It codes for CASSLMGSSGNTIYF.

CDR3 sequence (DNA): TGTGCCAGCAGCTTCGGGTTAGCGGGAGGAGTCGCCGGGGAGCTGTTTTTT. The encoded protein is CASSFGLAGGVAGELFF. V and J are TRBV7-6 and TRBJ2-2, with TRBD2 identical over 10 bases. CDR3 length equals 17 residues. In germline, CDR1 is SGHVS, CDR2 FNYEAQ. Losses at the gene ends were 3 bases for V and 6 bases for J; bases not matched to a gene: 10.

The V gene is TRBV29-1, the J gene TRBJ1-1, with 9 bases matching TRBD1. Per the germline V gene, CDR1 is SQVTM and CDR2 is ANQGSEA. This CDR3 has 17 residues. V lost 3 bases and J lost 3; bases outside the gene matches: 14. The chain's CDR3 is CSVDGRTGDYGDTEAFF. As DNA, the CDR3 is TGCAGCGTTGACGGAAGGACAGGGGACTATGGGGACACTGAAGCTTTCTTT.

This clonotype was observed a few times. The V gene is TRBV6-5, the J gene TRBJ2-1, with D unresolved. The V gene's germline CDR1 is MNHEY and CDR2 SVGAGI. The CDR3 loop spans 11 amino acids. V lost 7 bases and J 11 bases, leaving 12 bases between the germline ends. The CDR3 loop reads CASTKPPQQFF. Written as DNA, the CDR3 is TGTGCCAGCACTAAACCCCCTCAGCAGTTCTTC.

The genes are TRBV29-1 and TRBJ2-5; TRBD2 matches at 11 bases. V trimming: 6 bases; J trimming: 3 bases; junction bases outside the gene matches: 3. Looked up from germline, CDR1 is SQVTM and CDR2 is ANQGSEA. The CDR3 runs 13 residues. The CDR3 reads CSVGTSGKETQYF. The DNA for the CDR3 is TGCAGCGTGGGGACTAGCGGAAAAGAGACCCAGTACTTC.

This clonotype occurred a few times. The CDR3 coding sequence is TGCAGTGCTGCCCTCACAACCTACGAGCAGTACTTC. It is translated as CSAALTTYEQYF. The rearrangement links TRBV20-1 to TRBJ2-7; D is unclear. The CDR3 covers 12 residues. The germline V and J ends were trimmed by 5 bases and 2 bases, with 10 bases remaining between them. The germline V gene has CDR1 DFQATT and CDR2 SNEGSKA (reference sequence).

This clonotype came up a few times. The CDR3 coding sequence is TGCAGCGTTCTCGGGGGGCAGGACGGGGAGCTGTTTTTT. Translation: CSVLGGQDGELFF. The chain uses TRBV29-1 and TRBJ2-2, with D perhaps TRBD2 (7 bases). The germline CDR1 and CDR2 sequences are SQVTM and ANQGSEA. Trimming removed 5 bases at V and 7 bases at J, with 14 bases between. CDR3 length: 13 amino acids.

The J gene is TRBJ2-3, the V gene TRBV6-5; D is uncertain. The CDR3 extends over 13 amino acids. V dropped 5 bases and J dropped 6 bases, with 12 bases sitting between them. Germline V gene data show CDR1 as MNHEY and CDR2 as SVGAGI. The CDR3 DNA reads TGTGCCAGCAGTACCTCATTGGGGGATACGCAGTATTTT. This translates into CASSTSLGDTQYF.

The V and J genes are TRBV25-1 and TRBJ2-3; no clear D gene. The CDR3 has 12 amino acids. V was pared by 4 bases and J by 5 bases, with 7 bases between. The germline V gene has CDR1 MGHDK and CDR2 SYGVNS. The CDR3 is CASSAYGDTQYF. DNA of the CDR3: TGTGCCAGCAGTGCCTACGGAGATACGCAGTATTTT.

This sequence joins TRBV9 and TRBJ2-3, with a possible D match to TRBD1 (6 bases). V lost 3 bases, J lost 2 bases, and 13 bases lay in between. There are 15 residues in the CDR3. From germline, CDR1 is SGDLS and CDR2 YYNGEE. CDR3 in amino acids: CASSGPGTNTDTQYF. The CDR3 DNA sequence: TGTGCCAGCAGCGGCCCCGGGACAAACACAGATACGCAGTATTTT.

This clonotype was picked up a small number of times. The rearrangement uses TRBV29-1 and TRBJ1-3, with D hard to call. V lost 4 bases, J lost 0 bases, and 7 bases lay in between. CDR1 is SQVTM, CDR2 ANQGSEA, per germline. The CDR3 has 13 amino acids. The CDR3 sequence: CSVVEDSGNTIYF. The CDR3 DNA reads TGCAGCGTTGTCGAAGACTCTGGAAACACCATATATTTT.

In its sample, this clonotype was seen a few times. The J gene is TRBJ1-2, the V gene TRBV11-1; no clear D. Germline V lookup: CDR1 SGHAT, CDR2 FQDESV (reference sequence). This CDR3 contains 15 residues. Deletions cut 5 bases from V and 5 bases from J, with 18 bases between. CDR3 in amino acids: CASSGTLKAVYGYTF. DNA of the CDR3: TGTGCCAGCAGCGGTACATTGAAGGCCGTTTATGGCTACACCTTC. The variable domain in full, with the rest retrieved from reference TRBV11-1 and TRBJ1-2, is EAEVAQSPRYKITEKSQAVAFWCDPISGHATLYWYRQILGQGPELLVQFQDESVVDDSQLPKDRFSAERLKGVDSTLKIQPAELGDSAMYLCASSGTLKAVYGYTFGSGTRLTVV.

This clonotype occurred a few times. An end of the junction does not agree with germline; a read error may underlie this. The chain is built from TRBV7-9 and TRBJ1-1, with D possibly TRBD1 on 6 matching bases. Looked up from germline, CDR1 is SEHNR and CDR2 is FQNEAQ (reference sequence). The CDR3 consists of 13 residues. CDR3 region: CATSGGANTEAFF. CDR3 nucleotide sequence: TGTGCCACCAGCGGGGGGGCGAACACTGAAGCTTTCTTT.

The rearrangement uses TRBV5-6 and TRBJ1-4; weak D call: TRBD1 (6 bases). V was trimmed by 2 bases and J by 12 bases, leaving 11 bases between them. This CDR3 is built from 12 residues. In germline, CDR1 is SGHDT, CDR2 YYEEEE. The CDR3 DNA is TGTGCCAGCAGCTTCGCAGGGGTGGAACTGTTTTTT. It encodes CASSFAGVELFF.

The sample holds many counts of this clonotype. The chain recombines TRBV9 with TRBJ2-5; 10 bases map to TRBD2. Germline values: CDR1 SGDLS, CDR2 YYNGEE. This CDR3 comprises 13 residues. J gave up 3 bases and V 6 bases, and 2 bases lay outside the gene matches. CDR3 coding DNA: TGTGCCAGCACTAGCGGGAGTGAAGAGACCCAGTACTTC. Its protein is CASTSGSEETQYF.

This clonotype was observed a few times. DNA for the CDR3: TGTGCCAGCAGCACTCAAGCGGGGGGCGTCGTAGATACGCAGTATTTT. As protein: CASSTQAGGVVDTQYF. The chain uses TRBV7-9 and TRBJ2-3; 9 bases fit TRBD2. The germline CDR1 and CDR2 sequences are SEHNR and FQNEAQ (reference sequence). The CDR3 loop spans 16 amino acids. Unmatched junction bases numbered 11, after V lost 5 bases and J lost 5 bases.

The genes are TRBV2 and TRBJ2-2; D remains unclear. Germline V gene lookup returns CDR1 SNHLY and CDR2 FYNNEI. This CDR3 has 13 residues. V lost 7 bases and J 1 base, leaving 7 bases between the germline ends. The CDR3 sequence: CASIRRNTGELFF. Written as DNA, the CDR3 is TGTGCCAGCATAAGGAGGAACACCGGGGAGCTGTTTTTT.

The genes are TRBV12-3 or TRBV12-4 and TRBJ1-4, with a possible D match to TRBD1 (6 bases). V lost 5 bases, J lost 5 bases, and 15 bases lay in between. CDR3 length: 15 residues. CDR3 sequence reads: CASSTHRATNEKLFF. The CDR3 region has the DNA TGTGCCAGCAGTACGCACAGGGCCACCAATGAAAAACTGTTTTTT.